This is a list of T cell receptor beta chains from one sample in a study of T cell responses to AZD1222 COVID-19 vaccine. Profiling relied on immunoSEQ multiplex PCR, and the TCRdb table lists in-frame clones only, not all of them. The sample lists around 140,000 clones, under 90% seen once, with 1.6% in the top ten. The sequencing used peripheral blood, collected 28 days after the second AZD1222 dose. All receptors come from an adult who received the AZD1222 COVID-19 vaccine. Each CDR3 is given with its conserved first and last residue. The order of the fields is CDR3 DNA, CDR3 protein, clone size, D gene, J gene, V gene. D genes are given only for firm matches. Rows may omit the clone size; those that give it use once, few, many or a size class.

DNA: TGCGCCAGCAGCCAAGTGGCAGGGGCGCCCAACAATGAGCAGTTCTTC
CDR3: CASSQVAGAPNNEQFF
size: NA
D: NA
J: TRBJ2-1
V: TRBV4-1

DNA: TGTGCCAGCAGCTTTAGGGAAGGGGTAACTAATGAAAAACTGTTTTTT
CDR3: CASSFREGVTNEKLFF
size: NA
D: NA
J: TRBJ1-4
V: TRBV7-9

DNA: TGTGCCAGCAGCTTAGGTCTTCGGGAAGCAACTAATGAAAAACTGTTTTTT
CDR3: CASSLGLREATNEKLFF
size: NA
D: NA
J: TRBJ1-4
V: TRBV7-9

DNA: TGTGCTAGTGGTTTGGTAGGGACAGGCCAGAAAGTAATCTACGAGCAGTACTTC
CDR3: CASGLVGTGQKVIYEQYF
size: few
D: TRBD1
J: TRBJ2-7
V: TRBV12-5

DNA: TGTGCCAGCACCCCCAGCCGGCAGGCGAACACCGGGGAGCTGTTTTTT
CDR3: CASTPSRQANTGELFF
size: NA
D: NA
J: TRBJ2-2
V: TRBV11-1

DNA: TGCGCCAGCAGGGACCGGGGGAGACTTTACGAGCAGTACTTC
CDR3: CASRDRGRLYEQYF
size: NA
D: NA
J: TRBJ2-7
V: TRBV10-2

DNA: TGTGCCAGCAGTGGTCACTATGGCTACACCTTC
CDR3: CASSGHYGYTF
size: NA
D: NA
J: TRBJ1-2
V: TRBV2

DNA: TGTGCCGCCAGGGGGGTGCCTCATTTCAATCAGCCCCAGCATTTT
CDR3: CAARGVPHFNQPQHF
size: NA
D: TRBD1
J: TRBJ1-5
V: TRBV28

DNA: TGTGCCAGCAGTTCCGGGACTAGCGGCAACACAGATACGCAGTATTTT
CDR3: CASSSGTSGNTDTQYF
size: NA
D: TRBD2
J: TRBJ2-3
V: TRBV28

DNA: TGTGCCAGCAGGAATTCAGGGAAGTACACTGAAGCTTTCTTT
CDR3: CASRNSGKYTEAFF
size: NA
D: NA
J: TRBJ1-1
V: TRBV2

DNA: TGTGCCAGCAGCTCTCGGGACATGTCATCTGGAAACACCATATATTTT
CDR3: CASSSRDMSSGNTIYF
size: NA
D: NA
J: TRBJ1-3
V: TRBV7-9